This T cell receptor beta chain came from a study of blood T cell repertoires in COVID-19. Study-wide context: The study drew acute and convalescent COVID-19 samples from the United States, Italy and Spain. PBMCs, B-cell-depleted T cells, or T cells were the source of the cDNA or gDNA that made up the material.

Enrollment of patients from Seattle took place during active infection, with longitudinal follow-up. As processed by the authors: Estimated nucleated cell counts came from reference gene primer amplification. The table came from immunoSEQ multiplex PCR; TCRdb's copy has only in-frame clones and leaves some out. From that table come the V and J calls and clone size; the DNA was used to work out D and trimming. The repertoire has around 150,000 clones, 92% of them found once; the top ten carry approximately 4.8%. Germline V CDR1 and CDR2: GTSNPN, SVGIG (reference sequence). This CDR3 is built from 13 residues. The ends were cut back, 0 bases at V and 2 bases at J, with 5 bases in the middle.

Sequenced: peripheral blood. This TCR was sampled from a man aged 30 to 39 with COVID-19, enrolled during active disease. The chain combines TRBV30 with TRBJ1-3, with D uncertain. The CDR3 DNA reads TGTGCCTGGAGTGTAGCGGCTGGAAACACCATATATTTT. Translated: CAWSVAAGNTIYF. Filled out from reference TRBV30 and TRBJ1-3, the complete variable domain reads SQTIHQWPATLVQPVGSPLSLECTVEGTSNPNLYWYRQAAGRGLQLLFYSVGIGQISSEVPQNLSASRPQDRQFILSSKKLLLSDSGFYLCAWSVAAGNTIYFGEGSWLTVV.